This passage covers 2 T cell receptor beta chains from one sample sequenced in a study of blood T cell repertoires in COVID-19. Sequencing was performed with immunoSEQ multiplex PCR; in TCRdb, only in-frame clones are kept and a portion is missing. Here the sample spans around 99,000 clones, around three quarters being singletons. The sample was peripheral blood. The receptors here all came from a human donor in a cohort sampled during active or convalescent COVID-19.

The V call is TRBV6-5, the J call TRBJ2-2; 9 bases match TRBD1. V dropped 2 bases and J dropped 5; count of bases not matched to a gene: 3. This CDR3 has 15 amino acids. The V gene's germline CDR1 is MNHEY and CDR2 SVGAGI. CDR3 DNA sequence: TGTGCCAGCAGTTACCGAGGACAGGGGACCGGGGAGCTGTTTTTT. Amino acids: CASSYRGQGTGELFF.

The chain combines TRBV18 with TRBJ2-5, with D perhaps TRBD1 (6 bases). The CDR3 is made up of 13 amino acids. Germline values: CDR1 KGHSH, CDR2 LQKENI. The V gene lost 5 bases and the J gene lost 2 bases, with 9 bases spanning the gap. In nucleotides, the CDR3 is TGTGCCAGCTCATCCCAGGGGCAAGAGACCCAGTACTTC. It specifies CASSSQGQETQYF.